These 25 T cell receptor beta chains share one sample of origin, sequenced in a study of blood T cell repertoires in COVID-19. The protocol was immunoSEQ multiplex PCR, while the TCRdb copy is restricted to in-frame clones and leaves out a portion. Found here are about 77,000 clones, 75% to 85% of them singletons; the top ten hold 4% to 6%. The sequenced sample consisted of peripheral blood. The source of these receptors is a woman in her seventies with acute or convalescent COVID-19.

The rearrangement links TRBV12-5 to TRBJ2-7, with no clear D. The V gene lost 1 base and the J gene lost 2 bases, with 15 bases spanning the gap. Looked up from germline, CDR1 is LGHNT and CDR2 is FRNRAP. The CDR3 covers 16 residues. The CDR3 loop is CASGLARTTGAYEQYF. The CDR3 nucleotides are TGTGCTAGTGGTTTGGCCCGAACTACTGGAGCCTACGAGCAGTACTTC.

The J gene is TRBJ2-3, the V gene TRBV13; D might be TRBD1 (6 bases). Germline V lookup: CDR1 PRHDT, CDR2 FYEKMQ (reference sequence). V was cut by 0 bases and J by 5 bases, with 12 bases left in between. CDR3 size: 15 residues. The CDR3 spells CASSLGRGGEDTQYF. In DNA form, the CDR3 reads TGTGCCAGCAGCTTAGGCAGAGGGGGAGAAGATACGCAGTATTTT.

The rearrangement joins TRBV2 to TRBJ2-5; 9 nucleotides align to TRBD1. CDR3 length: 17 residues. Germline lookup yields CDR1 SNHLY and CDR2 FYNNEI. V dropped 2 bases and J dropped 2; count of bases not matched to a gene: 9. Here the CDR3 reads CASSEPEDRGEQETQYF. The CDR3 nucleotides are TGTGCCAGCAGTGAACCTGAGGACAGGGGTGAACAAGAGACCCAGTACTTC.

This chain connects TRBV19 to TRBJ2-7; the match to TRBD1 covers 7 bases. Germline V gene lookup returns CDR1 LNHDA and CDR2 SQIVND (reference sequence). V shed 5 bases and J 2 bases; nucleotides not matched to a gene: 6. This CDR3 region has 14 residues. The CDR3 sequence: CASSARDSAYEQYF. Here the CDR3 DNA reads TGTGCCAGTAGTGCCCGGGACAGCGCCTACGAGCAGTACTTC.

The table lists this clone with a few counts. The V call is TRBV19, the J call TRBJ2-7, with TRBD1 identical over 11 bases. Trimming took 6 bases from V and 1 from J; bases not matched to a gene: 17. The CDR3 consists of 19 residues. Germline CDR1 LNHDA, CDR2 SQIVND (reference sequence). CDR3 sequence reads: CASSPQDRGLVGGSYEQYF. For the CDR3, the DNA is TGTGCCAGTAGCCCCCAGGACAGGGGGCTGGTAGGTGGTTCCTACGAGCAGTACTTC. The full variable domain, its missing parts supplied by reference TRBV19 and TRBJ2-7, is DGGITQSPKYLFRKEGQNVTLSCEQNLNHDAMYWYRQDPGQGLRLIYYSQIVNDFQKGDIAEGYSVSREKKESFPLTVTSAQKNPTAFYLCASSPQDRGLVGGSYEQYFGPGTRLTVT.

The V and J genes are TRBV5-8 and TRBJ2-3; D might be TRBD1 (5 bases). V shed 0 bases and J shed 2 bases, with 16 bases lying between them. Germline lookup yields CDR1 SGHTS and CDR2 YDEGEE. The CDR3 spans 17 residues. CDR3 amino acids: CASSLVGGHPFTDTQYF. CDR3 nucleotide sequence: TGTGCCAGCAGCTTGGTCGGCGGACACCCCTTCACAGATACGCAGTATTTT.

The chain has TRBV6-5 and TRBJ2-5; 8 bases fit TRBD1. Germline lookup yields CDR1 MNHEY and CDR2 SVGAGI. CDR3 length: 15 residues. J gave up 5 bases and V 2 bases, and 7 bases lay outside the gene matches. This chain's CDR3 is CASSYASGGGETQYF. As DNA, the CDR3 is TGTGCCAGCAGTTACGCGTCAGGGGGCGGGGAGACCCAGTACTTC.

The rearrangement joins TRBV5-4 to TRBJ1-1; 8 nucleotides line up with TRBD1. Looked up from germline, CDR1 is SGHNT and CDR2 is YYREEE (reference sequence). The junction had 9 bases not matched to a gene; V was cut back by 4 bases and J by 4 bases. This CDR3 comprises 15 residues. The CDR3 DNA reads TGTGCCAGCAGCCGAGGGGGCAGGGGGCCCACTGAAGCTTTCTTT. This translates into CASSRGGRGPTEAFF. Full variable domain (rest looked up from reference TRBV5-4 and TRBJ1-1): ETGVTQSPTHLIKTRGQQVTLRCSSQSGHNTVSWYQQALGQGPQFIFQYYREEENGRGNFPPRFSGLQFPNYSSELNVNALELDDSALYLCASSRGGRGPTEAFFGQGTRLTVV.

This clone has just one count. The V and J genes are TRBV5-1 and TRBJ1-4, with D perhaps matching TRBD1 (5 bases). Trimming left V 5 bases short and J 5 bases short, with 13 bases between. The CDR3 covers 14 residues. CDR1 and CDR2 from the germline V gene are SGHRS and YFSETQ. The DNA of the CDR3 is TGCGCCAGCAGAGAGGGGAGGGTGAATGAAAAACTGTTTTTT. It is translated as CASREGRVNEKLFF. The variable domain in full, with the rest retrieved from reference TRBV5-1 and TRBJ1-4, is KAGVTQTPRYLIKTRGQQVTLSCSPISGHRSVSWYQQTPGQGLQFLFEYFSETQRNKGNFPGRFSGRQFSNSRSEMNVSTLELGDSALYLCASREGRVNEKLFFGSGTQLSVL.

This clone was counted at least ten times. The rearrangement joins TRBV2 to TRBJ1-5, with D possibly TRBD1 on 6 matching bases. The CDR3 is 16 amino acids. CDR1 is SNHLY and CDR2 is FYNNEI in the germline V gene. Trimming took 6 bases from V and 2 from J, leaving 17 bases between them. The CDR3, as DNA: TGTGCCAGCAGGGACCGGACAGCCGACGGCAATCAGCCCCAGCATTTT. Its protein product is CASRDRTADGNQPQHF.

The chain carries TRBV11-3 and TRBJ1-4, with D perhaps matching TRBD1 (5 bases). Germline loops: CDR1 SGHNT, CDR2 YENEEA. The CDR3 runs to 14 residues. Trimming pared 5 bases from V and 12 bases from J, leaving 19 bases between. CDR3 DNA: TGTGCCAGCAGCGTGCGGGACGACCGGGGGGAACTGTTTTTT. Its protein product is CASSVRDDRGELFF.

The chain carries TRBV7-8 and TRBJ2-3; 7 positions match TRBD1. The germline CDR1 and CDR2 sequences are SGHVS and FQNEAQ. The CDR3 runs to 15 residues. J lost 11 bases, V lost 4 bases, and 15 bases had no gene match. CDR3 in amino acids: CASSWPETGNIGQYF. In nucleotides, the CDR3 is TGTGCCAGCAGCTGGCCGGAGACAGGGAACATTGGGCAGTATTTT.

This chain connects TRBV6-6 to TRBJ1-5; 7 nucleotides line up with TRBD1. Looked up from germline, CDR1 is MNHNY and CDR2 is SVGAGI (reference sequence). V lost 8 bases, J lost 0 bases, and 4 bases stayed unmatched. The CDR3 sequence is 14 residues long. CDR3 region: CASSGQVSNQPQHF. DNA of the CDR3: TGTGCCAGCTCAGGACAGGTTAGCAATCAGCCCCAGCATTTT.

This clone appeared once. The V call is TRBV5-1, the J call TRBJ2-4, with unresolved D. Trimming removed 0 bases from V and 1 base from J, with 5 bases in between. The CDR3 length is 14 residues. The V gene's germline CDR1 is SGHRS and CDR2 YFSETQ. The CDR3 region is CASSLGRAKNIQYF. Here the CDR3 DNA reads TGCGCCAGCAGCTTGGGCAGGGCCAAAAACATTCAGTACTTC.

This clone has only one observation. The chain combines TRBV4-3 with TRBJ2-5; 13 bases align to TRBD2. CDR3 length: 17 residues. Trimming took 2 bases from V and 1 from J; bases not matched to a gene: 4. Germline V gene lookup returns CDR1 LGHNA and CDR2 YSLEER. The CDR3 is CASSQQGLAGVQETQYF. CDR3 nucleotides: TGCGCCAGCAGCCAACAAGGACTAGCGGGGGTCCAAGAGACCCAGTACTTC.

This clone was found a few times. The rearrangement uses TRBV5-6 and TRBJ1-1, with 9 positions matching TRBD1. The V gene end was trimmed by 5 bases and the J gene end by 10 bases; junction bases not matched to a gene: 6. The CDR3 is 12 residues long. Germline lookup yields CDR1 SGHDT and CDR2 YYEEEE. The CDR3 DNA is TGTGCCAGCAGTCCCCGACAGGGGGGAGCTTTCTTT. It translates to CASSPRQGGAFF.

A few counts support this clone. The V gene is TRBV2, the J gene TRBJ2-7; tentative D call: TRBD1 (5 bases). Germline CDR1 and CDR2: SNHLY and FYNNEI. The CDR3 extends over 15 amino acids. Trimming removed 2 bases at V and 2 bases at J, with 13 bases between. The CDR3 here is CASSEYVGRAYEQYF. The CDR3 DNA follows: TGTGCCAGCAGTGAATATGTAGGCAGGGCCTACGAGCAGTACTTC.

The chain employs TRBV11-2 and TRBJ2-7, with D tentatively TRBD2 (5 bases). Trimming removed 6 bases at V and 2 bases at J, with 20 bases between. Germline V gene lookup returns CDR1 SGHAT and CDR2 FQNNGV. This CDR3 has 16 amino acids. The CDR3 here is CASRPGVGKKTYEQYF. As DNA, the CDR3 is TGTGCCAGCAGGCCTGGGGTCGGGAAAAAGACCTACGAGCAGTACTTC.

This chain connects TRBV7-9 to TRBJ1-2; 9 bases agree with TRBD1. CDR1 is SEHNR and CDR2 is FQNEAQ in the germline V gene (reference sequence). With 5 bases clipped from V and 4 bases from J, the junction kept 11 bases outside the gene matches. CDR3 size: 16 residues. The CDR3 loop is CASSPRTGADSYGYTF. The CDR3 DNA reads TGTGCCAGCAGCCCGAGGACAGGGGCGGACTCCTATGGCTACACCTTC.

This chain uses TRBV6-2 or TRBV6-3 with TRBJ1-1; D is undetermined. Per germline, CDR1 MNHEY and CDR2 SVGEGT. The CDR3 is 16 residues long. The V end was cut by 6 bases, the J end by 1 base, with 18 bases between. CDR3 amino acids: CASSLDGSSQNTEAFF. CDR3 DNA: TGTGCCAGCAGCCTCGACGGGTCCTCCCAGAACACTGAAGCTTTCTTT.

The rearrangement uses TRBV9 and TRBJ1-2; 9 bases fit TRBD1. The CDR3 runs to 15 residues. With 3 bases clipped from V and 7 bases from J, the junction kept 10 bases outside the gene matches. Looked up from germline, CDR1 is SGDLS and CDR2 is YYNGEE. CDR3 DNA sequence: TGTGCCAGCAGCGCCCTTCCCGGGACAGGGTTTGGCTACACCTTC. Protein sequence: CASSALPGTGFGYTF.

The J gene is TRBJ1-1, the V gene TRBV29-1; 8 nucleotides align to TRBD1. Per germline, CDR1 SQVTM and CDR2 ANQGSEA. The CDR3 sequence is 12 residues long. J gave up 1 base and V 8 bases, and 3 bases lay outside the gene matches. The CDR3 coding sequence is TGCAGCACAACAGGGGGGAACACTGAAGCTTTCTTT. This sequence encodes CSTTGGNTEAFF.

The chain carries TRBV3-1 (or the pseudogene TRBV3-2) and TRBJ1-2; tentative D call: TRBD1 (6 bases). Per the germline V gene, CDR1 is LGHDT and CDR2 is YNNKEL (reference sequence). The CDR3 extends over 16 amino acids. Trimming took 0 bases from V and 1 from J, leaving 12 bases between them. This chain's CDR3 is CASSQDRGALNYGYTF. For the CDR3, the DNA is TGTGCCAGCAGCCAAGATCGGGGGGCGCTTAACTATGGCTACACCTTC.

This chain uses TRBV5-8 with TRBJ1-4; 7 positions agree with TRBD1. This CDR3 region has 17 residues. The V segment lost 0 bases and the J segment 0 bases; nucleotides outside the gene matches: 5. The germline V gene has CDR1 SGHTS and CDR2 YDEGEE. The CDR3 nucleotides are TGTGCCAGCAGCTTGGTGGGCAGGGGGGCAACTAATGAAAAACTGTTTTTT. Translating it yields CASSLVGRGATNEKLFF.

V and J are TRBV7-2 and TRBJ1-2; TRBD1 might be the D (6 bases). The CDR3 is made up of 15 amino acids. Germline-derived CDR1 and CDR2 are SGHTA and FQGNSA. Trimming left V 4 bases short and J 5 bases short, with 17 bases between. CDR3 DNA: TGTGCCAGCAGCTCTCGACAGGAGACGATTTATGGCTACACCTTC. Encoded protein: CASSSRQETIYGYTF.